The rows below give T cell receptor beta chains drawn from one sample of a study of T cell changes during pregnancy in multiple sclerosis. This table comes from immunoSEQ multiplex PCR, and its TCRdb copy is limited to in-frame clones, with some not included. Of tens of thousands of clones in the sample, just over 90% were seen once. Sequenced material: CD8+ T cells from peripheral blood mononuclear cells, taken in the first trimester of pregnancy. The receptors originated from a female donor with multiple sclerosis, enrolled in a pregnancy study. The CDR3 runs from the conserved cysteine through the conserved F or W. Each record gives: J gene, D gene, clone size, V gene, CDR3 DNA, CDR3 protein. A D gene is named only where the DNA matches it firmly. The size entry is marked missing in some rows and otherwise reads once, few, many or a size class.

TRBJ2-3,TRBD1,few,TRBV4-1,TGCGCCAGCAGCCAAGAAGGGGGCGCGATGTCCACAGATACGCAGTATTTT,CASSQEGGAMSTDTQYF
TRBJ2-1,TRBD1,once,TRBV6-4,TGTGCCAGCAGCTCCCGGACAGGGCAATACAATGAGCAGTTCTTC,CASSSRTGQYNEQFF
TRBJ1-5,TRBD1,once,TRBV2,TGTGCCAGCAGTGGCAACACCGGACAGGGACCTAGCAATCAGCCCCAGCATTTT,CASSGNTGQGPSNQPQHF
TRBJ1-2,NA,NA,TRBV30,TGTGCCTGGAGTTTGAAACAGAACTATGGCTACACCTTC,CAWSLKQNYGYTF
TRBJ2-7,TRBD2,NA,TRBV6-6,TGTGCCAGCAGCTCGGGACTAGGGGTTTTCTACGAGCAGTACTTC,CASSSGLGVFYEQYF
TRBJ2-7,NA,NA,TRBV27,TGTGCCAGCAGTTTATTAGGGAGGGAGCAGTACTTC,CASSLLGREQYF
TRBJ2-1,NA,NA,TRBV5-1,TGCGCCAGCAGCTACGGATTGCGGATTGAGGGTGTCTATGAGCAGTTCTTC,CASSYGLRIEGVYEQFF
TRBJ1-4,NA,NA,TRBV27,TGTGCCAGCAGTCCGATCCACGGGGACACTTATGAAAAACTGTTTTTT,CASSPIHGDTYEKLFF
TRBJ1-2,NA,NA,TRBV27,TGTGCCAGCAGGGTGGCGGGATCCCTTGGCTACACCTTC,CASRVAGSLGYTF
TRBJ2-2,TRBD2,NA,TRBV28,TGTGCCAGCAGTTTGACTAGCCTATACACCGGGGAGCTGTTTTTT,CASSLTSLYTGELFF
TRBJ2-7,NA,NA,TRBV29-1,TGCAGCGTCGCGCCATCTGCGGACGAGCAGTACTTC,CSVAPSADEQYF
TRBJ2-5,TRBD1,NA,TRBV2,TGTGCCAGCAGGCTGACAGGGGTCGGAGAGACCCAGTACTTC,CASRLTGVGETQYF
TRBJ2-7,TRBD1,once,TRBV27,TGTGCCAGCAGACTGACAGGGGAGTACGAGCAGTACTTC,CASRLTGEYEQYF
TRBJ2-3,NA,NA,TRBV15,TGTGCCACCAGCAGAGAAACAAAGGGGTCAGATACGCAGTATTTT,CATSRETKGSDTQYF
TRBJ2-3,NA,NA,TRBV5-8,TGTGCCGTATCACTACAGGGAACGGTGCTCACAGATACGCAGTATTTT,CAVSLQGTVLTDTQYF
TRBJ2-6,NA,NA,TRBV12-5,TGTGCTAGCTCGGACAGCTCTGGGGCCAACGTCCTGACTTTC,CASSDSSGANVLTF
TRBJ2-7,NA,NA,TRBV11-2,TGTGCCAGCAGCTTAGAGGAGCCCTACGAGCAGTACTTC,CASSLEEPYEQYF
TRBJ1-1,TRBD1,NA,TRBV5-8,TGTGCCAGCAGCTCCCGGGACAGGGTGAACACTGAAGCTTTCTTT,CASSSRDRVNTEAFF
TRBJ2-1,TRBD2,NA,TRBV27,TGTGCCAGCAAGTCGGGACTAGTTACTAATGAGCAGTTCTTC,CASKSGLVTNEQFF
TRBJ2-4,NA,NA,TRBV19,TGTGCCAGTAGTATAATGGCAGGGCTGGACATTCAGTACTTC,CASSIMAGLDIQYF
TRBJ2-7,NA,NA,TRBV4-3,TGCGCCAGCAGCCAAGAAGTAGCCGTCTACGAGCAGTACTTC,CASSQEVAVYEQYF
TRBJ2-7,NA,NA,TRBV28,TGTGCCAGCAGTTTAACGGGAAACTACGAGCAGTACTTC,CASSLTGNYEQYF
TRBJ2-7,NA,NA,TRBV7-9,TGTGCCAGCAGCAGCGGGACACCGGCCTACGAGCAGTACTTC,CASSSGTPAYEQYF
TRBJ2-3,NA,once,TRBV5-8,TGTGCCAGCAGCTTGTTTTCGGAGTTCGCAGATACGCAGTATTTT,CASSLFSEFADTQYF
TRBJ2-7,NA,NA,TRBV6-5,TGTGCCAGCAGTTACGGGGCAGGATACGAGCAGTACTTC,CASSYGAGYEQYF
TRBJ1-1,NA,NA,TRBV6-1,TGTGCCAGCAGTGAATGGGGCAGGGGAGCTTTCTTT,CASSEWGRGAFF
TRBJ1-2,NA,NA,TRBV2,TGTGCCAGCAGTGGGGGCAGCTCTAACTATGGCTACACCTTC,CASSGGSSNYGYTF
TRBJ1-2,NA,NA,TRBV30,TGTGCCTGGACCAGCCTGGCGGATGGCTACACCTTC,CAWTSLADGYTF
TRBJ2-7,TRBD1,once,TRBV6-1,TGTGCCAGCGATCCGGGGACAGGGGGCTACGAGCAGTACTTC,CASDPGTGGYEQYF
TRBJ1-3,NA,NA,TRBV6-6,TGTGCCAGCACCCTCAGGGGCTCTGGAAACACCATATATTTT,CASTLRGSGNTIYF
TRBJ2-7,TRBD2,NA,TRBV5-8,TGTGCCAGCAGCGGACCTAGCGGACCACCCTACGAGCAGTACTTC,CASSGPSGPPYEQYF
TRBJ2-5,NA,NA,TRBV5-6,TGTGCCAGCAGCTTGGGAGGGGGTTCCAAAGCGGAGACCCAGTACTTC,CASSLGGGSKAETQYF
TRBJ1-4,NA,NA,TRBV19,TGTGCCAGTAGTTCCGCAGGGTATAATGAAAAACTGTTTTTT,CASSSAGYNEKLFF
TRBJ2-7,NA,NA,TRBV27,TGTGCCAGCAGTTCCGGGACTGGTGGATACGAGCAGTACTTC,CASSSGTGGYEQYF
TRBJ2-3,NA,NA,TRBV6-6,TGTGCCAGCAACGGAGGGCTAACCCACGCAGATACGCAGTATTTT,CASNGGLTHADTQYF
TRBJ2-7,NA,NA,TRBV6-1,TGTGCCGCAATAGATAGTACGTCCTACGAGCAGTACTTC,CAAIDSTSYEQYF
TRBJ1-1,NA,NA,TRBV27,TGTGCCAGCAGTTCCTCGACCCGGAGTGCTTTCTTT,CASSSSTRSAFF
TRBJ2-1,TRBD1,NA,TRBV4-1,TGCGCCAGCAGCCCCCTCACAGGGGACAATGAGCAGTTCTTC,CASSPLTGDNEQFF
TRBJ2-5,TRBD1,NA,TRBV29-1,TGCAGCGTTATGGGACAGGGGGTGGCGGAGACCCAGTACTTC,CSVMGQGVAETQYF
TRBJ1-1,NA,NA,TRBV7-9,TGTGCCAGCAGCATACTTACAGGGATCCCTGAAGCTTTCTTT,CASSILTGIPEAFF